One and the same sample provided the 2 T cell receptor beta chains below, sequenced in a study of blood T cell repertoires in COVID-19 (TCRdb year 2020). Library creation used the immunoSEQ multiplex PCR assay. The source is immuneACCESS, and TCRdb retained only in-frame sequences with V and J called. Part of the clones is not carried over; for the studies checked, unresolved V genes explain less than half of this, and the remainder is unexplained. This sample gives 300,000 to 400,000 clones in total; roughly 90% of them show up just once. Of the sample, about 6.7% falls within the top ten clones. Sample: peripheral blood. The receptor source for this set is a woman between 65 and 79 years old with COVID-19, enrolled during active disease.

The chain employs TRBV4-3 and TRBJ1-1; maybe TRBD1 (5 bases). From germline, CDR1 is LGHNA and CDR2 YSLEER. V was trimmed by 0 bases and J by 0 bases, leaving 11 bases between them. The CDR3 runs to 16 residues. CDR3 DNA: TGCGCCAGCAGCCAAGATCGGAGGGGATTGAACACTGAAGCTTTCTTT. This encodes CASSQDRRGLNTEAFF.

The genes are TRBV9 and TRBJ2-2; TRBD1 is a possible D gene (5 bases). V shed 0 bases and J shed 4 bases, with 10 bases lying between them. This CDR3 spans 15 amino acids. Germline-derived CDR1 and CDR2 are SGDLS and YYNGEE. The CDR3 sequence: CASSVEVRGTGELFF. The CDR3, as DNA: TGTGCCAGCAGCGTAGAAGTTAGGGGCACCGGGGAGCTGTTTTTT.